This T cell receptor (beta chain) is drawn from a study of blood T cell repertoires in COVID-19. Trimming pared 6 bases from V and 5 bases from J, leaving 17 bases between. The CDR3 is made up of 14 amino acids. CDR1 is SGHRS and CDR2 is YFSETQ in the germline V gene. Sequenced by immunoSEQ multiplex PCR; TCRdb stores in-frame clones only, minus some. The data contain some 300,000 clones, around nine tenths of them singletons. The source material was PBMCs or T cells enriched from blood (not recorded which). The V gene is TRBV5-1, the J gene TRBJ1-1; D gene uncertain. This sequence was found in a woman aged 40 to 50 who had recovered from COVID-19. In DNA form, the CDR3 reads TGCGCCAGCAAGCAGGACCCGACGGGGACTGAAGCTTTCTTT. Its translation: CASKQDPTGTEAFF.